Reported below is one TCR beta chain. Its antigen is still unknown. Profiling relied on immunoSEQ multiplex PCR, and the TCRdb table lists in-frame clones only, not all of them. The sample has under 70,000 clones; more than 70% are singletons. The data are from a study of identifying expanded T cells in peripheral blood. During the collection period, no donor immune events like infections were recorded. General study points: Approximately 1.1 clones differed between technical replicates, versus approximately 17 and 20 over time.

The TCR originated in a person aged 18-70 years in good health. Sequencing was carried out using blood.

Here the CDR3 reads CASSPDRDYGYTF. CDR3 in DNA: TGTGCCAGCAGCCCAGACAGGGACTATGGCTACACCTTC. The V and J genes are TRBV7-2 and TRBJ1-2; 7 bases are shared with TRBD1. Losses at the gene ends were 5 bases for V and 3 bases for J; bases not matched to a gene: 3. Germline V lookup: CDR1 SGHTA, CDR2 FQGNSA. This CDR3 region has 13 residues.